These 14 T cell receptor beta chains originate from one sample sequenced in a study of cytomegalovirus exposure and HLA in healthy donors. The PCR contained 60 Vbeta and 13 Jbeta primers. The repertoire was sequenced with immunoSEQ multiplex PCR; TCRdb's copy has only in-frame clones and lacks some. The sample consists of about 160,000 clones, 65% to 85% of them appearing once. The sample taken for sequencing was PBMCs. The origin of the receptors is a boy aged 2 to 10 in good health and CMV-seronegative.

The chain employs TRBV28 and TRBJ2-3; tentative D call: TRBD2 (6 bases). Germline CDR1 reads MDHEN; CDR2 reads SYDVKM. Trimming pared 8 bases from V and 1 base from J, leaving 10 bases between. The CDR3 is 13 residues long. The chain's CDR3 is CASFLAGTDTQYF. The CDR3 nucleotides read TGTGCCAGCTTCTTAGCGGGCACAGATACGCAGTATTTT.

This chain uses TRBV7-8 with TRBJ2-1; D is unresolved. This CDR3 contains 17 residues. Germline V lookup: CDR1 SGHVS, CDR2 FQNEAQ. The ends were cut back, 2 bases at V and 0 bases at J, with 14 bases in the middle. CDR3 in DNA: TGTGCCAGCAGCTTAAAGTCATGGCGGCGCTCCTACAATGAGCAGTTCTTC. This sequence encodes CASSLKSWRRSYNEQFF.

This chain uses TRBV10-2 with TRBJ2-1, with D perhaps matching TRBD1 (5 bases). CDR1 is WSHSY, CDR2 SAAADI, per germline. V lost 0 bases to trimming and J lost 9 bases, with 9 bases between them. There are 13 residues in the CDR3. CDR3 nucleotide sequence: TGCGCCAGCAGTGAGTCAGGGGTTCTTGAGCAGTTCTTC. It specifies CASSESGVLEQFF.

The rearrangement links TRBV4-1 to TRBJ1-6; D ambiguous. The ends were cut back, 0 bases at V and 1 base at J, with 10 bases in the middle. The CDR3 extends over 17 amino acids. CDR1 is MGHRA, CDR2 YSYEKL, per germline. For the CDR3, the DNA is TGCGCCAGCAGCCAAGATCAGGCACGGTCCTATAATTCACCCCTCCACTTT. Amino acid sequence: CASSQDQARSYNSPLHF.

The chain combines TRBV9 with TRBJ1-3; a possible D gene is TRBD1 (5 bases). CDR1 and CDR2 from the germline V gene are SGDLS and YYNGEE. The CDR3 extends over 14 amino acids. V lost 3 bases, J lost 1 base, and 8 bases lay in between. CDR3 nucleotide sequence: TGTGCCAGCAGCGCCTCAGGGTCTGGAAACACCATATATTTT. Protein: CASSASGSGNTIYF.

The chain joins TRBV9 to TRBJ1-1; D is undetermined. V lost 0 bases to trimming and J lost 4 bases, with 16 bases between them. Germline CDR1 is SGDLS and CDR2 is YYNGEE. The CDR3 contains 16 residues. Here the CDR3 reads CASSVGTTAERTEAFF. The CDR3 DNA reads as TGTGCCAGCAGCGTAGGGACTACAGCCGAACGCACTGAAGCTTTCTTT.

V is TRBV7-9 and J is TRBJ1-5, with 9 bases identical to TRBD1. The CDR3 extends over 16 amino acids. Looked up from germline, CDR1 is SEHNR and CDR2 is FQNEAQ (reference sequence). V shed 5 bases, J shed 5 bases, and the junction held 10 bases outside the gene matches. CDR3 DNA: TGTGCCAGCAGCCTCGGGACAGGGAGTGAGGATCAGCCCCAGCATTTT. This codes for CASSLGTGSEDQPQHF.

V and J are TRBV11-2 and TRBJ2-6; D uncertain. The CDR3 extends over 17 amino acids. V was clipped by 1 base and J by 4 bases, with 14 bases between them. Per the germline V gene, CDR1 is SGHAT and CDR2 is FQNNGV. Here the CDR3 reads CASSLVSLVSGANVLTF. CDR3 DNA: TGTGCCAGCAGCTTAGTCAGTTTGGTATCAGGGGCCAACGTCCTGACTTTC.

The chain has TRBV19 and TRBJ1-1; D call uncertain. Trimming took 0 bases from V and 5 from J, leaving 10 bases between them. The CDR3 consists of 14 residues. The germline gives CDR1 LNHDA, CDR2 SQIVND (reference sequence). CDR3 sequence reads: CASSIEHGGTEAFF. CDR3 coding DNA: TGTGCCAGTAGTATAGAACACGGAGGGACTGAAGCTTTCTTT.

The chain carries TRBV28 and TRBJ1-4, with a weak D call TRBD1 (5 bases). The CDR3 consists of 15 residues. The V gene's germline CDR1 is MDHEN and CDR2 SYDVKM. V gave up 6 bases and J gave up 0 bases, with 11 bases separating them. The CDR3 sequence is CASRRDRATNEKLFF. Here the CDR3 DNA reads TGTGCCAGCAGACGAGACAGAGCAACTAATGAAAAACTGTTTTTT.

This chain links TRBV5-6 with TRBJ1-2; possible D gene TRBD1, 5 bases. Germline-derived CDR1 and CDR2 are SGHDT and YYEEEE. Trimming cost V 0 bases and J 5 bases, with 11 bases left between them. CDR3 length equals 14 residues. CDR3 sequence (DNA): TGTGCCAGCAGCTTGGGCAGGGCCCTTTATGGCTACACCTTC. Amino acid sequence: CASSLGRALYGYTF.

This clone has just one count. V is TRBV29-1 and J is TRBJ2-2, with TRBD2 matching over 7 bases. Trimming removed 5 bases from V and 0 bases from J; junction bases left unmatched: 9. CDR1 is SQVTM and CDR2 is ANQGSEA in the germline V gene. CDR3 length equals 16 residues. The CDR3 nucleotides read TGCAGCGTTAAAACGACTAGCCCTCCGAACACCGGGGAGCTGTTTTTT. Translated, it gives CSVKTTSPPNTGELFF.

The J gene is TRBJ1-5, the V gene TRBV6-4; the D is unclear. The V end was cut by 3 bases, the J end by 4 bases, with 7 bases between. Germline V gives CDR1 MRHNA, CDR2 SNTAGT. There are 13 residues in the CDR3. The DNA of the CDR3 is TGTGCCAGCAGTGATGGGCCGAATCAGCCCCAGCATTTT. Encoded protein: CASSDGPNQPQHF.

This chain uses TRBV10-2 with TRBJ2-3, with TRBD2 matching over 13 bases. This CDR3 comprises 17 residues. The trim removed 0 bases at V and 7 bases at J, leaving 7 bases unmatched. The germline gives CDR1 WSHSY, CDR2 SAAADI. The CDR3, as DNA: TGCGCCAGCAGTGAGTCGGTACTAGCGGGGGGGCCAAATACGCAGTATTTT. The encoded protein is CASSESVLAGGPNTQYF.